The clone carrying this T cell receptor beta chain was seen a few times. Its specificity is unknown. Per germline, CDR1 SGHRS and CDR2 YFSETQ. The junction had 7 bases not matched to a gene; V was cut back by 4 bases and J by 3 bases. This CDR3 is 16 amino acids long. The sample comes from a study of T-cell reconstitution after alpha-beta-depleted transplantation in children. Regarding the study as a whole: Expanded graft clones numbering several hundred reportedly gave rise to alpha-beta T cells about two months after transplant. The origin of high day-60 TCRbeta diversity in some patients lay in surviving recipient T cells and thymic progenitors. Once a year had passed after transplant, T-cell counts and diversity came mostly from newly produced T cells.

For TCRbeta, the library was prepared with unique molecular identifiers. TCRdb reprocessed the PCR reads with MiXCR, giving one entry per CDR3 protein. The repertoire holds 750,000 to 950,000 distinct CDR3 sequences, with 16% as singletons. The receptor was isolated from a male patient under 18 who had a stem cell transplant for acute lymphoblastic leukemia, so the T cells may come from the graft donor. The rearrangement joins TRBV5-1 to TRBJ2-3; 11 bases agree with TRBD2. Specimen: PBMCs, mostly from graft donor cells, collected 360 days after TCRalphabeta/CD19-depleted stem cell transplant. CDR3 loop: CASSPSTSGRTDTQYF. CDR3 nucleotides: TGCGCCAGCAGCCCATCCACTAGCGGGAGAACAGATACGCAGTATTTT.